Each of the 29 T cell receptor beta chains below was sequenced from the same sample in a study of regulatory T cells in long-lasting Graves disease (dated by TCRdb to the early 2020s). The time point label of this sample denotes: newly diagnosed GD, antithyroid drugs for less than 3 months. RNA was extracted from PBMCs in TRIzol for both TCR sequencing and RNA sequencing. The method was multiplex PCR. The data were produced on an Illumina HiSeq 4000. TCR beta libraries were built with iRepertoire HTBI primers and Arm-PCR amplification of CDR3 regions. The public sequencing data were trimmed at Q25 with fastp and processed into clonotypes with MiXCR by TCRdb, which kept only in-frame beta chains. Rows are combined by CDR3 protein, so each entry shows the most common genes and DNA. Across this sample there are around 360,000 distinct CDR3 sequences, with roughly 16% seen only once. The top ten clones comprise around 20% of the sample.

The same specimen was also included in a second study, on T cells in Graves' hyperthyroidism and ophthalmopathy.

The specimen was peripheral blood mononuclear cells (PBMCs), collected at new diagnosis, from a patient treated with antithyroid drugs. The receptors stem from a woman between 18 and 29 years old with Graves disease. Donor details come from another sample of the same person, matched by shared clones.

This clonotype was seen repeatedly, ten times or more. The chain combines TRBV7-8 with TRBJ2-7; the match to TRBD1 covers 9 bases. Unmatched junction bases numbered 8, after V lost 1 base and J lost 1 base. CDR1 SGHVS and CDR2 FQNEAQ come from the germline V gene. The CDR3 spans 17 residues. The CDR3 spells CASSLGQGEILSYEQYF. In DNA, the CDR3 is TGTGCCAGCAGCTTAGGACAGGGGGAGATCCTGTCCTACGAGCAGTACTTC.

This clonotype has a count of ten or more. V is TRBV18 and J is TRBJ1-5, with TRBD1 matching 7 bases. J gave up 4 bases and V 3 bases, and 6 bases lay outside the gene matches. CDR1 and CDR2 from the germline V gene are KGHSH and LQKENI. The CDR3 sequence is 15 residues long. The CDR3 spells CASSPGQAKNQPQHF. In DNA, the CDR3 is TGTGCCAGCTCACCTGGACAGGCAAAGAATCAGCCCCAGCATTTT.

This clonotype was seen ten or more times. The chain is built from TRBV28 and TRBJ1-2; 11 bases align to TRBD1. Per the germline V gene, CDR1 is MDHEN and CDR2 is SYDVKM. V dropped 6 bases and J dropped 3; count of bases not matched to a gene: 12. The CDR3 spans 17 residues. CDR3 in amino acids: CASSPPPGTGGHYGYTF. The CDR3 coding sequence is TGTGCCAGCAGCCCTCCCCCTGGGACAGGGGGGCACTATGGCTACACCTTC.

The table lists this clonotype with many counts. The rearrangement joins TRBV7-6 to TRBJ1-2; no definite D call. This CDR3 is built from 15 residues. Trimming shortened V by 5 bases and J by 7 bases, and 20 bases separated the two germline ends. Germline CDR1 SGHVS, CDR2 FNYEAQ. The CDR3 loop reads CASSPGVALRSGYTF. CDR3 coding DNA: TGTGCCAGCAGCCCTGGAGTCGCACTCAGAAGTGGCTACACCTTC.

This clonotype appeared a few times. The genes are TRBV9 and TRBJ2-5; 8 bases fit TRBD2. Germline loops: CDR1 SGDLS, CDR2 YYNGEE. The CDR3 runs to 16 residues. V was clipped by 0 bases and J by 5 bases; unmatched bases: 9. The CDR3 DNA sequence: TGTGCCAGCAGCGTAGAATCGCGGGGGGCTCTGGAGACCCAGTACTTC. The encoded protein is CASSVESRGALETQYF.

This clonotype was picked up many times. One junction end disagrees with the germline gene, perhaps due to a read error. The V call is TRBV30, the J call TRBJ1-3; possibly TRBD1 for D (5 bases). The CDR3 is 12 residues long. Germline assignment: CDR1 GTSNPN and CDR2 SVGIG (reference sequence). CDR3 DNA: TGTGCATGGAGAAAGGAGGGGAACACCATATATTTT. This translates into CAWRKEGNTIYF.

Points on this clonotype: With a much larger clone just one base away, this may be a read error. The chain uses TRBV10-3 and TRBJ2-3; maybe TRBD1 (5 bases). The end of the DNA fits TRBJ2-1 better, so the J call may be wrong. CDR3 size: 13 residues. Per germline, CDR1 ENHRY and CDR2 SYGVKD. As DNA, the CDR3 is TGTGCCATCAGGGGGCGAGAGAGCCATGAGCAGTTCTTC. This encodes CAIRGRESHEQFF.

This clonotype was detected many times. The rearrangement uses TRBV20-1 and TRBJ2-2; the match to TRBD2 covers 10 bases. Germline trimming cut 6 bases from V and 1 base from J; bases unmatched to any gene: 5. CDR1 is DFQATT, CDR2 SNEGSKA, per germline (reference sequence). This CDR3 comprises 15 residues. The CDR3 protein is CSAPGLAENTGELFF. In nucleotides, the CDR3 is TGCAGTGCGCCAGGACTAGCGGAGAACACCGGGGAGCTGTTTTTT.

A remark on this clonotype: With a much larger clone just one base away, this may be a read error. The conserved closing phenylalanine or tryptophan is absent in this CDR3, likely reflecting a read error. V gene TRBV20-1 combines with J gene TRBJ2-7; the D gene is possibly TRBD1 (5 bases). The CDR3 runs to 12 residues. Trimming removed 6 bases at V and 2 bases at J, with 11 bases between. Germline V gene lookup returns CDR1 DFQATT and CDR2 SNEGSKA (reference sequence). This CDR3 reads CSAEDSTYEQYS. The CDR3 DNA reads TGCAGTGCCGAAGACAGCACCTACGAGCAGTACTCC.

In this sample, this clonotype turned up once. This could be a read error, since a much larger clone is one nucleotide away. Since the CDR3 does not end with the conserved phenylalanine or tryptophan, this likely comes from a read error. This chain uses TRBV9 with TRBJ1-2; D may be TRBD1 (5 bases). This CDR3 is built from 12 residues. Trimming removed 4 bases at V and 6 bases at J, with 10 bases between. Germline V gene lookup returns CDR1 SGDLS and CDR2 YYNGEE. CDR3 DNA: TGTGCCAGCAGCACGACAGAGGATGGCTACACCCTC. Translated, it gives CASSTTEDGYTL.

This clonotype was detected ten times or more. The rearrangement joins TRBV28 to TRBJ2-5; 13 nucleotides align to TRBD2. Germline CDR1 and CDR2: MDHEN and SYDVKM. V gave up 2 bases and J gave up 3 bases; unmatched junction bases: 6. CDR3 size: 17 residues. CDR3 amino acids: CASSLPGLAGEKETQYF. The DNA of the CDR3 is TGTGCCAGCAGTTTACCAGGACTAGCGGGAGAGAAAGAGACCCAGTACTTC.

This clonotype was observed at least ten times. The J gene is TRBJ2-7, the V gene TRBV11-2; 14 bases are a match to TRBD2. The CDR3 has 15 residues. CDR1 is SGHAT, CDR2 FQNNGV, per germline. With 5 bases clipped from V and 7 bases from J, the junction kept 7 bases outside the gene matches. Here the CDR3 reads CASSRGLAGVREQYF. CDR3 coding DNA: TGTGCCAGCAGCCGGGGACTAGCGGGAGTCAGGGAGCAGTACTTC.

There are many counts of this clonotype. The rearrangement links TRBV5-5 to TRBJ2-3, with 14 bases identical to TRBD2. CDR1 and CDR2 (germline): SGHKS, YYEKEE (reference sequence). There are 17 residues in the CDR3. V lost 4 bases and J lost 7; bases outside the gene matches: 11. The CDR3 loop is CASSGTGTSGSGYTQYF. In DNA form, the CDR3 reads TGTGCCAGCAGCGGAACCGGGACTAGCGGGAGTGGTTATACGCAGTATTTT.

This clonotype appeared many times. CDR3 sequence (DNA): TGTGCCAGCAGCCATGCGGCGAACACCGGGGAGCTGTTTTTT. Translated: CASSHAANTGELFF. The V call is TRBV3-1, the J call TRBJ2-2; no firm D call. Per germline, CDR1 LGHDT and CDR2 YNNKEL (reference sequence). Trimming pared 3 bases from V and 0 bases from J, leaving 5 bases between. There are 14 residues in the CDR3.

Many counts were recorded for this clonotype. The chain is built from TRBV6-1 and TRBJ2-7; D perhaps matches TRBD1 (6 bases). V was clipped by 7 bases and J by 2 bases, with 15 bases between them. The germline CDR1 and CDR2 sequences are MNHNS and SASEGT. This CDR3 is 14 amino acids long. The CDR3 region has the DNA TGTGCCAGCATGGTGGGCAGGGGTCCCTACGAGCAGTACTTC. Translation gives CASMVGRGPYEQYF.

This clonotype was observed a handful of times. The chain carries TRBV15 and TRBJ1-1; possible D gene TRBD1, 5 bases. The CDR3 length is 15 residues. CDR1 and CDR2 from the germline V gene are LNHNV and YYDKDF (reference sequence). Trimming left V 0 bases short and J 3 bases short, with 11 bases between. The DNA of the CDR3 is TGTGCCACCAGCAGAGAACGGGGGTCGGACACTGAAGCTTTCTTT. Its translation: CATSRERGSDTEAFF.

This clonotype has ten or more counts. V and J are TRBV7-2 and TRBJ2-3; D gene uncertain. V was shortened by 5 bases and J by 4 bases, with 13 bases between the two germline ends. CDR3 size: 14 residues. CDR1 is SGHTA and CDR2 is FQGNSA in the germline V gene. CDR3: CASSQLGRADTQYF. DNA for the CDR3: TGTGCCAGCAGCCAACTCGGCCGGGCAGATACGCAGTATTTT. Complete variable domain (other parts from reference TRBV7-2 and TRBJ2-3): GAGVSQSPSNKVTEKGKDVELRCDPISGHTALYWYRQSLGQGLEFLIYFQGNSAPDKSGLPSDRFSAERTGGSVSTLTIQRTQQEDSAVYLCASSQLGRADTQYFGPGTRLTVL.

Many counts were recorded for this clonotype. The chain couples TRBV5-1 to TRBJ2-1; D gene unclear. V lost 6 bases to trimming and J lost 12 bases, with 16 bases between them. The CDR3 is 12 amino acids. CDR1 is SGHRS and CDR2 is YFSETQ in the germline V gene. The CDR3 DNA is TGCGCCAGCAACCCCGTTGGAGCCGGGCAGTTCTTC. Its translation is CASNPVGAGQFF.

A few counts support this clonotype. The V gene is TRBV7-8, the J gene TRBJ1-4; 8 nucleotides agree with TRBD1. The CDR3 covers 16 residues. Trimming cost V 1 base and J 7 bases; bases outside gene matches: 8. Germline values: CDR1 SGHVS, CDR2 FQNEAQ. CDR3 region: CASSLGRGQSGEKLFF. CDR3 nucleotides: TGTGCCAGCAGCTTAGGCAGGGGGCAATCTGGTGAAAAACTGTTTTTT. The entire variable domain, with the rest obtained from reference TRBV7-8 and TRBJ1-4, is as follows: GAGVSQSPRYKVAKRGQDVALRCDPISGHVSLFWYQQALGQGPEFLTYFQNEAQLDKSGLPSDRFFAERPEGSVSTLKIQRTQQEDSAVYLCASSLGRGQSGEKLFFGSGTQLSVL.

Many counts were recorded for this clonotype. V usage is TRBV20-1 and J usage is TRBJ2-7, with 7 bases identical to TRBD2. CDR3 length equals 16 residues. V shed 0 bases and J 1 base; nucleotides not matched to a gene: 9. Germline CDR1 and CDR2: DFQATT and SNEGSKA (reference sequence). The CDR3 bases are TGCAGTGCTAGAGAGGGGTGGCGGGGGACTTCCTACGAGCAGTACTTC. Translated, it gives CSAREGWRGTSYEQYF.

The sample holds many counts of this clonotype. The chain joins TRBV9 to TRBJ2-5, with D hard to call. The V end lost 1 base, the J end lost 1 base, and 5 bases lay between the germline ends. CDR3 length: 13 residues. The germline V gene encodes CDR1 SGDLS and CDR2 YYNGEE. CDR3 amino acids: CASSVSAQETQYF. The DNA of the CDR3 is TGTGCCAGCAGCGTATCTGCCCAAGAGACCCAGTACTTC. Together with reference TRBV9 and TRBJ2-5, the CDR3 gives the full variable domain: DSGVTQTPKHLITATGQRVTLRCSPRSGDLSVYWYQQSLDQGLQFLIQYYNGEERAKGNILERFSAQQFPDLHSELNLSSLELGDSALYFCASSVSAQETQYFGPGTRLLVL.

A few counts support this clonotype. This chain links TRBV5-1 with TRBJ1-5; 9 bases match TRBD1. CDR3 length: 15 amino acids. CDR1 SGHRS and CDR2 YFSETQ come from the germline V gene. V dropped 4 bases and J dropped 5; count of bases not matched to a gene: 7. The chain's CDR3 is CASSRGQGPDQPQHF. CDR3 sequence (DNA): TGCGCCAGCAGCAGGGGACAGGGCCCTGATCAGCCCCAGCATTTT. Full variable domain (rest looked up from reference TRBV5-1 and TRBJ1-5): KAGVTQTPRYLIKTRGQQVTLSCSPISGHRSVSWYQQTPGQGLQFLFEYFSETQRNKGNFPGRFSGRQFSNSRSEMNVSTLELGDSALYLCASSRGQGPDQPQHFGDGTRLSIL.

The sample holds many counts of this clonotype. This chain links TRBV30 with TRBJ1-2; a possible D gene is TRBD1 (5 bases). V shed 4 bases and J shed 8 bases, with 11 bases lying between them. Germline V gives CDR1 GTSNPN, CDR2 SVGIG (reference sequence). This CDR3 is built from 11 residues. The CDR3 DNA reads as TGTGCCTGGATGGCAGGGTTGGGCTACACCTTC. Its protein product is CAWMAGLGYTF. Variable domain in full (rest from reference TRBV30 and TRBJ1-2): SQTIHQWPATLVQPVGSPLSLECTVEGTSNPNLYWYRQAAGRGLQLLFYSVGIGQISSEVPQNLSASRPQDRQFILSSKKLLLSDSGFYLCAWMAGLGYTFGSGTRLTVV.

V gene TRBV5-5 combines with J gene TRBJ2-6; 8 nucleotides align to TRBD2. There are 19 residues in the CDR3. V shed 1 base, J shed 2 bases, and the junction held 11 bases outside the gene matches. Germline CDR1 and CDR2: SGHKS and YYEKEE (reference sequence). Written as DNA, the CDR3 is TGTGCCAGCAGCTTGTCCCCTACCGGGGGGGGCGCTGGGGCCAACGTCCTGACTTTC. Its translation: CASSLSPTGGGAGANVLTF.

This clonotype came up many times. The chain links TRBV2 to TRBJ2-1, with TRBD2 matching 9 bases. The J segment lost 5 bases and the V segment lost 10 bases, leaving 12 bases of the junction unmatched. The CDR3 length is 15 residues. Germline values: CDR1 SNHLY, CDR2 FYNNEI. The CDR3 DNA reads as TGTGCCAATATCCCGGGCGGGGGGGTTAACAATGAGCAGTTCTTC. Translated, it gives CANIPGGGVNNEQFF.

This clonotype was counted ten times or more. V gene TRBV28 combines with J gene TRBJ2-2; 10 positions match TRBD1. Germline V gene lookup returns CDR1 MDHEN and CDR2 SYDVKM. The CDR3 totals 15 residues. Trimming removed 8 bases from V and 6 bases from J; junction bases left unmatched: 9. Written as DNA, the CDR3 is TGTGCCAGCCAAAGGGACAGGGGTATCGCCGGGGAGCTGTTTTTT. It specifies CASQRDRGIAGELFF.

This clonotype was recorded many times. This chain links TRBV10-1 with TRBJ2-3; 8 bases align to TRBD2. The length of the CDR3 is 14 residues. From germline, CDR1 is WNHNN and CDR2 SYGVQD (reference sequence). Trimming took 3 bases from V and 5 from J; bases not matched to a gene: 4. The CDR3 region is CASSDGTSLDTQYF. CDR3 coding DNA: TGCGCCAGCAGTGACGGGACTAGTCTAGATACGCAGTATTTT.

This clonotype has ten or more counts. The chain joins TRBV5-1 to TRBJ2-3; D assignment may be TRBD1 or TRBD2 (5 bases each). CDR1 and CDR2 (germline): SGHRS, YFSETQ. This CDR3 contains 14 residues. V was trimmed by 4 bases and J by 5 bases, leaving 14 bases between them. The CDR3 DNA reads TGCGCCAGCAGCCCCCTCGGGGCAGGAGATACGCAGTATTTT. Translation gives CASSPLGAGDTQYF. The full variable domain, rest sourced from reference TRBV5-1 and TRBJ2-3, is KAGVTQTPRYLIKTRGQQVTLSCSPISGHRSVSWYQQTPGQGLQFLFEYFSETQRNKGNFPGRFSGRQFSNSRSEMNVSTLELGDSALYLCASSPLGAGDTQYFGPGTRLTVL.

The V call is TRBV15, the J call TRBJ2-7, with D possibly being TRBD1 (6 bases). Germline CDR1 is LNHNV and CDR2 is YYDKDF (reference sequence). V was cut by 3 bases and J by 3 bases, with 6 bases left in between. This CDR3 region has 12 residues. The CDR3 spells CATSRDSYEQYF. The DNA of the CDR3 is TGTGCCACCAGCAGGGACAGCTACGAGCAGTACTTC.